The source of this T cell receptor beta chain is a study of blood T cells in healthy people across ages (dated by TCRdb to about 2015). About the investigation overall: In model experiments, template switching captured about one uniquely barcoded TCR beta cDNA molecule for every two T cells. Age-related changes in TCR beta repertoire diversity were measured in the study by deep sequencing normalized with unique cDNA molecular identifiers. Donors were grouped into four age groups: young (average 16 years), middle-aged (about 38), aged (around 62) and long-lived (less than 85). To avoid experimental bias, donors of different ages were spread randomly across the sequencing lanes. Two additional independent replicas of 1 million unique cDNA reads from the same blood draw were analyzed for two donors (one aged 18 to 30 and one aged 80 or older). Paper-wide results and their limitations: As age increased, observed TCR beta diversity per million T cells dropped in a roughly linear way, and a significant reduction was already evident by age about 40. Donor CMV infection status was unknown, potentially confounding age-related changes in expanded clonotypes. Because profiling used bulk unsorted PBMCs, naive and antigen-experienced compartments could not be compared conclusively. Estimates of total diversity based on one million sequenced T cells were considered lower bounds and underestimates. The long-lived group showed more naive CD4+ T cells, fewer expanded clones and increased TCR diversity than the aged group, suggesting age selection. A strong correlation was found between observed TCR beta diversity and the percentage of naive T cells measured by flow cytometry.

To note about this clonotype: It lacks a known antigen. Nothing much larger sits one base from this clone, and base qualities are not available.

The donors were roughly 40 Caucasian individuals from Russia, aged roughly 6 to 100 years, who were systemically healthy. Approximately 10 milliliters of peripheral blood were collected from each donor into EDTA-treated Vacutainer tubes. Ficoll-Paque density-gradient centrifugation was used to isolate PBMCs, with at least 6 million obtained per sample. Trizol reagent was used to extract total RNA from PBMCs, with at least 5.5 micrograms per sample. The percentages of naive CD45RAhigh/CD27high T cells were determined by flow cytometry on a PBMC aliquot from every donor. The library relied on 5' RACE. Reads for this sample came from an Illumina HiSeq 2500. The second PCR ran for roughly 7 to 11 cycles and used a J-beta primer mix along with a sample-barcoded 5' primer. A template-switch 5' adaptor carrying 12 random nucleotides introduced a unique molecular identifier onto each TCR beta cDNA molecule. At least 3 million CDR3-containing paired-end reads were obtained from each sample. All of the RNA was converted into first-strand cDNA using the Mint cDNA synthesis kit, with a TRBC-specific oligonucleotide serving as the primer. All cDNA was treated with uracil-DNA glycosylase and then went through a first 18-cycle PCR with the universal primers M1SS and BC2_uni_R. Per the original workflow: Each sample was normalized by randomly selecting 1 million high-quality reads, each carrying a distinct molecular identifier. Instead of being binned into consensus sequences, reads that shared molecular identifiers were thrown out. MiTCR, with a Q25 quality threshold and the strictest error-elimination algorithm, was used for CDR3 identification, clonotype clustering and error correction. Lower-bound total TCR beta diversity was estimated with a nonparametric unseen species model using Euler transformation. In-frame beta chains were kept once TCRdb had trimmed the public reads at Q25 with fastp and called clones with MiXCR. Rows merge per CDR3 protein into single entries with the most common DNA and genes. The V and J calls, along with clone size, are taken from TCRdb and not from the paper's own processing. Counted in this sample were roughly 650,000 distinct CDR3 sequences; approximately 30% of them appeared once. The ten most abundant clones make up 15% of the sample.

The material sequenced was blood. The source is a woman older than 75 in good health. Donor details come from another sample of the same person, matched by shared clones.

The sequenced DNA is TGTGCCTGGAGTGTAATCGGTAACACCGGGGAGCTGTTTTTT. This gives the protein CAWSVIGNTGELFF. Recombination joined TRBV30 with TRBJ2-2, with no confidently assigned D gene. The V end loses 0 bases and the J end loses 2 bases, and a stretch of 7 bases separates them. The germline V gene (reference sequence) specifies GTSNPN as CDR1 and SVGIG as CDR2. The cysteine opens and the phenylalanine closes a CDR3 of 14 amino acids. Kept here is only the CDR3 DNA, which spans 42 bases and is read in frame from base 1.